These 30 T cell receptor beta chains were sequenced from one sample in a study of regulatory T cells in long-lasting Graves disease (dated by TCRdb to the early 2020s). The library was produced with multiplex PCR. This sample was sequenced with an Illumina HiSeq 4000. To build TCR beta libraries, CDR3 regions were amplified by Arm-PCR using iRepertoire HTBI primers. TCRdb applied fastp at Q25 and MiXCR to the public reads, then kept only in-frame beta chains. Identical CDR3 protein sequences are pooled into one entry, listed with their most common genes and DNA. For this sample there are under 450,000 distinct CDR3 sequences; approximately 25% appear just once. Jointly, the top ten make up about 27% of the sample. In light of the paper, this sample's time point label describes: persistent/refractory GD, antithyroid drugs over 5 years with positive TRAb. For both TCR sequencing and RNA sequencing, RNA was extracted from PBMCs in TRIzol.

This specimen was peripheral blood mononuclear cells (PBMCs), taken when the disease was refractory, from a patient treated with antithyroid drugs. These receptors were collected from a middle-aged woman with Graves disease. Donor details come from another sample of the same person, matched by shared clones.

This clonotype was seen repeatedly, ten times or more. This chain joins TRBV10-2 and TRBJ2-7, with no clear D. Per the germline V gene, CDR1 is WSHSY and CDR2 is SAAADI. The CDR3 has 12 residues. The V end lost 2 bases, the J end lost 3 bases, and 5 bases lay between the germline ends. The CDR3 reads CASSEALYEQYF. The CDR3 nucleotides read TGCGCCAGCAGTGAGGCCCTCTACGAGCAGTACTTC.

There are a few counts of this clonotype. The CDR3 DNA reads TGTGCTAGTGCCCGCTCCTACGAGCAGTACTTC. Protein: CASARSYEQYF. This chain connects TRBV12-5 to TRBJ2-7; D is undetermined. V shed 7 bases and J shed 0 bases, with 4 bases lying between them. CDR1 is LGHNT and CDR2 is FRNRAP in the germline V gene. The CDR3 is 11 residues long.

This clonotype showed up just a few times. The chain employs TRBV6-2 or TRBV6-3 and TRBJ1-2, with no clear D. V was shortened by 10 bases and J by 3 bases, with 15 bases between the two germline ends. This CDR3 is 13 amino acids long. Germline V gives CDR1 MNHEY, CDR2 SVGEGT. The CDR3 nucleotides are TGTGCCATCGGCTCGGGCAGTGACTATGGCTACACCTTC. Protein: CAIGSGSDYGYTF.

This clonotype has ten or more counts. The V call is TRBV28, the J call TRBJ2-7; the D gene is possibly TRBD1 (5 bases). V was trimmed by 2 bases and J by 7 bases, leaving 15 bases between them. Per germline, CDR1 MDHEN and CDR2 SYDVKM. CDR3 length: 14 residues. The CDR3 spells CASSLVAGMREQYF. DNA for the CDR3: TGTGCCAGCAGTTTAGTAGCAGGGATGAGGGAGCAGTACTTC.

This clonotype was seen a few times. CDR3 coding DNA: TGTGCCAGCAGTTTATATCCCCGGTATAGTTGGGGTATTGAGCAGTTCTTC. Amino acids: CASSLYPRYSWGIEQFF. The gene calls are TRBV28 and TRBJ2-1; no clear D gene. The CDR3 spans 17 residues. From germline, CDR1 is MDHEN and CDR2 SYDVKM. V gave up 1 base and J gave up 9 bases, with 22 bases separating them.

The J gene is TRBJ1-1, the V gene TRBV9; D gene ambiguous. CDR3 length: 10 residues. Germline-derived CDR1 and CDR2 are SGDLS and YYNGEE. V was cut by 1 base and J by 6 bases, with 1 base left in between. CDR3 bases: TGTGCCAGCAGCGTACCTGAAGCTTTCTTT. This encodes CASSVPEAFF.

This chain uses TRBV7-9 with TRBJ2-5; D may be TRBD2 (5 bases). The CDR3 runs 13 residues. With 5 bases removed from V and 7 bases from J, the gap between germline ends came to 14 bases. Germline V lookup: CDR1 SEHNR, CDR2 FQNEAQ (reference sequence). The CDR3 sequence: CASSPPQEATQYF. The CDR3, as DNA: TGTGCCAGCAGCCCACCCCAGGAGGCGACCCAGTACTTC.

This sequence joins TRBV9 and TRBJ1-5; a possible D gene is TRBD1 (5 bases). Deletions cut 3 bases from V and 0 bases from J, with 13 bases between. CDR3 size: 16 residues. In germline, CDR1 is SGDLS, CDR2 YYNGEE. CDR3 amino acids: CASSGGTSHSNQPQHF. The CDR3 DNA is TGTGCCAGCAGCGGGGGGACGTCTCATAGCAATCAGCCCCAGCATTTT.

A note on this clonotype: With a much larger clone just one base away, this may be a read error. The gene calls are TRBV28 and TRBJ2-7; a weak D match, TRBD2 (5 bases). Germline V lookup: CDR1 MDHEN, CDR2 SYDVKM. With 2 bases removed from V and 6 bases from J, the gap between germline ends came to 11 bases. The CDR3 consists of 13 residues. In DNA, the CDR3 is TGTGCCAGCAGTTTAAGGGAGCTAATCGAGCAGTACTTC. The encoded protein is CASSLRELIEQYF.

The V gene is TRBV5-8, the J gene TRBJ1-6, with D perhaps matching TRBD1 (5 bases). V lost 5 bases and J lost 8, with 14 bases in between. CDR3 length equals 14 residues. Per germline, CDR1 SGHTS and CDR2 YDEGEE. CDR3 in amino acids: CASRAGTEDSPLHF. As DNA, the CDR3 is TGTGCCAGCAGAGCCGGGACGGAGGATTCACCCCTCCACTTT.

This clonotype showed up just a few times. The chain couples TRBV6-1 to TRBJ2-7; 9 bases are a match to TRBD1. Germline assignment: CDR1 MNHNS and CDR2 SASEGT. This CDR3 has 15 residues. Losses at the gene ends were 6 bases for V and 3 bases for J; bases not matched to a gene: 9. The CDR3 region is CASRKIATGGYEQYF. For the CDR3, the DNA is TGTGCCAGCAGAAAAATAGCGACAGGGGGCTACGAGCAGTACTTC.

This clonotype turned up a few times. V and J are TRBV28 and TRBJ2-1; the D is unclear. The CDR3 spans 16 residues. Germline-derived CDR1 and CDR2 are MDHEN and SYDVKM. V was trimmed by 3 bases and J by 3 bases, leaving 15 bases between them. CDR3 sequence (DNA): TGTGCCAGCAGTTTGCCGTCCCGGATTGGCTACAATGAGCAGTTCTTC. Its translation: CASSLPSRIGYNEQFF.

This clonotype was observed a few times. This chain uses TRBV20-1 with TRBJ1-1; D uncertain. Trimming shortened V by 3 bases and J by 0 bases, and 8 bases separated the two germline ends. This CDR3 is built from 13 residues. CDR1 and CDR2 (germline): DFQATT, SNEGSKA (reference sequence). DNA for the CDR3: TGCAGTGCTAGTTATGTAGTGAACACTGAAGCTTTCTTT. It codes for CSASYVVNTEAFF.

There are many counts of this clonotype. The DNA of the CDR3 is TGTGCCAGCAGCTTCGGGGCCCAAGAGACCCAGTACTTC. This gives the protein CASSFGAQETQYF. This rearrangement joins TRBV11-2 to TRBJ2-5; either TRBD1 or TRBD2 may fit D (5 bases each). This CDR3 has 13 amino acids. V lost 3 bases to trimming and J lost 1 base, with 6 bases between them. CDR1 SGHAT and CDR2 FQNNGV come from the germline V gene.

The CDR3 loop reads CASRAGTSTYNEQFF. The CDR3 bases are TGCGCCAGCAGGGCCGGGACTAGCACTTACAATGAGCAGTTCTTC. The chain employs TRBV5-1 and TRBJ2-1; 9 bases are a match to TRBD2. V lost 5 bases, J lost 4 bases, and 7 bases stayed unmatched. Per the germline V gene, CDR1 is SGHRS and CDR2 is YFSETQ. The CDR3 has 15 amino acids.

The chain is built from TRBV6-1 and TRBJ2-2; 7 bases are a match to TRBD2. J gave up 7 bases and V 6 bases, and 8 bases lay outside the gene matches. Germline CDR1 reads MNHNS; CDR2 reads SASEGT. The CDR3 consists of 14 residues. The CDR3 DNA reads as TGTGCCAGCAGAGGGGACTACCTCTTCGGGGAGCTGTTTTTT. As protein: CASRGDYLFGELFF.

This clonotype was observed at least ten times. The chain is built from TRBV6-6 and TRBJ2-7; no clear D gene. The V gene lost 0 bases and the J gene lost 7 bases, with 16 bases spanning the gap. Germline V gives CDR1 MNHNY, CDR2 SVGAGI (reference sequence). This CDR3 region has 15 residues. CDR3 in amino acids: CASSYSSTFPGEQYF. CDR3 sequence (DNA): TGTGCCAGCAGTTACTCAAGTACTTTCCCCGGTGAGCAGTACTTC.

This clonotype appeared many times. This chain's CDR3 is CASSWWEGTNEKLFF. DNA of the CDR3: TGTGCCAGCAGTTGGTGGGAGGGGACTAATGAAAAACTGTTTTTT. This chain uses TRBV2 with TRBJ1-4; TRBD1 is a possible D gene (5 bases). The germline CDR1 and CDR2 sequences are SNHLY and FYNNEI. Trimming shortened V by 5 bases and J by 2 bases, and 12 bases separated the two germline ends. The CDR3 is 15 amino acids.

The chain recombines TRBV5-1 with TRBJ2-7; TRBD1 aligns across 9 bases. Unmatched junction bases numbered 9, after V lost 4 bases and J lost 7 bases. The CDR3 is made up of 14 amino acids. In germline, CDR1 is SGHRS, CDR2 YFSETQ. The CDR3, as DNA: TGCGCCAGCAGCCAACGGGACAGGGAGGGTGAGCAGTACTTC. Translated: CASSQRDREGEQYF.

The rearrangement joins TRBV2 to TRBJ2-1; 8 positions match TRBD1. Trimming at V came to 6 bases and at J to 7 bases, leaving 11 bases not matched to a gene. The length of the CDR3 is 15 residues. From germline, CDR1 is SNHLY and CDR2 FYNNEI. CDR3 sequence reads: CASRKPGQVRNEQFF. CDR3 sequence (DNA): TGTGCCAGCAGGAAACCGGGACAGGTTAGGAATGAGCAGTTCTTC. The full variable domain, its missing parts supplied by reference TRBV2 and TRBJ2-1, is EPEVTQTPSHQVTQMGQEVILRCVPISNHLYFYWYRQILGQKVEFLVSFYNNEISEKSEIFDDQFSVERPDGSNFTLKIRSTKLEDSAMYFCASRKPGQVRNEQFFGPGTRLTVL.

This clonotype was seen a few times. The CDR3 loop is CATSRAPAGLAGGREQYF. The CDR3 nucleotides read TGTGCCACCAGCAGAGCCCCCGCCGGCTTAGCGGGAGGGCGCGAGCAGTACTTC. This chain joins TRBV15 and TRBJ2-7; 11 nucleotides line up with TRBD2. CDR1 LNHNV and CDR2 YYDKDF come from the germline V gene (reference sequence). This CDR3 is built from 18 residues. V lost 1 base to trimming and J lost 6 bases; unmatched junction nucleotides: 14.

J is TRBJ1-1 and V is TRBV5-1, with D possibly being TRBD1 (5 bases). The germline V gene encodes CDR1 SGHRS and CDR2 YFSETQ. Deletions cut 4 bases from V and 4 bases from J, with 11 bases between. This CDR3 has 13 amino acids. CDR3 in amino acids: CASSRAGSTEAFF. DNA for the CDR3: TGCGCCAGCAGCCGAGCAGGGTCCACTGAAGCTTTCTTT. Together with reference TRBV5-1 and TRBJ1-1, the CDR3 gives the full variable domain: KAGVTQTPRYLIKTRGQQVTLSCSPISGHRSVSWYQQTPGQGLQFLFEYFSETQRNKGNFPGRFSGRQFSNSRSEMNVSTLELGDSALYLCASSRAGSTEAFFGQGTRLTVV.

In its sample, this clonotype was seen many times. The rearrangement links TRBV28 to TRBJ2-2, with TRBD2 matching 14 bases. Germline lookup yields CDR1 MDHEN and CDR2 SYDVKM. Trimming at V came to 4 bases and at J to 6 bases, leaving 1 base not matched to a gene. CDR3 length equals 15 residues. In DNA form, the CDR3 reads TGTGCCAGCAGTTCGGGACTAGCGGGAGCCGGGGAGCTGTTTTTT. Translation gives CASSSGLAGAGELFF.

This clonotype was seen a handful of times. The CDR3 here is CAWSVQGGSRELFF. The DNA for the CDR3 is TGTGCCTGGAGTGTACAGGGGGGTTCGCGGGAGCTGTTTTTT. The V and J genes are TRBV30 and TRBJ2-2; 8 bases line up with TRBD1. CDR1 and CDR2 (germline): GTSNPN, SVGIG (reference sequence). After removal of 0 bases from V and 9 bases from J, the junction contained 6 bases not matched to a gene. This CDR3 region has 14 residues.

This clonotype was detected many times. The genes are TRBV7-9 and TRBJ2-7; D perhaps matches TRBD2 (6 bases). Germline V gene sequence: CDR1 SEHNR, CDR2 FQNEAQ (reference sequence). V lost 3 bases, J lost 3 bases, and 9 bases lay in between. This CDR3 is 13 amino acids long. CDR3 DNA sequence: TGTGCCAGCAGCTTGGGACTGAACTACGAGCAGTACTTC. As protein: CASSLGLNYEQYF.

This chain uses TRBV9 with TRBJ2-1; D might be TRBD2 (6 bases). V lost 0 bases and J 7 bases, leaving 17 bases between the germline ends. CDR1 and CDR2 (germline): SGDLS, YYNGEE. This CDR3 is 16 amino acids long. CDR3 sequence reads: CASSVVSGVNRNEQFF. The CDR3 bases are TGTGCCAGCAGCGTAGTGTCGGGAGTGAATAGGAATGAGCAGTTCTTC.

This clonotype was observed many times. The gene calls are TRBV28 and TRBJ2-7; possibly TRBD1 for D (5 bases). Trimming cost V 2 bases and J 5 bases, with 16 bases left between them. This CDR3 region has 15 residues. Germline values: CDR1 MDHEN, CDR2 SYDVKM. The CDR3 coding sequence is TGTGCCAGCAGTTTAGAGGTGGGGCTGGCCCACGAGCAGTACTTC. The encoded protein is CASSLEVGLAHEQYF.

This clonotype was picked up many times. This CDR3 reads CASSYGSPGNTIYF. The CDR3, as DNA: TGTGCCAGCAGTTACGGCAGCCCTGGAAACACCATATATTTT. This chain links TRBV6-5 with TRBJ1-3; unclear D gene. Trimming left V 2 bases short and J 2 bases short, with 7 bases between. Germline V CDR1 and CDR2: MNHEY, SVGAGI. CDR3 size: 14 residues.

This clonotype was picked up a small number of times. This chain links TRBV28 with TRBJ2-3; D uncertain. Germline CDR1 is MDHEN and CDR2 is SYDVKM. This CDR3 has 12 amino acids. Trimming shortened V by 4 bases and J by 5 bases, and 7 bases separated the two germline ends. The CDR3 is CASSSYRDTQYF. The DNA for the CDR3 is TGTGCCAGCAGTTCATATCGAGATACGCAGTATTTT.

The V call is TRBV27, the J call TRBJ1-1, with 8 positions matching TRBD1. This CDR3 spans 14 amino acids. Germline V gene sequence: CDR1 MNHEY, CDR2 SMNVEV (reference sequence). The J segment lost 10 bases and the V segment lost 4 bases, leaving 11 bases of the junction unmatched. The CDR3 spells CASSSGQATRGAFF. The CDR3 DNA sequence: TGTGCCAGCAGTTCGGGACAGGCTACCCGTGGAGCTTTCTTT.